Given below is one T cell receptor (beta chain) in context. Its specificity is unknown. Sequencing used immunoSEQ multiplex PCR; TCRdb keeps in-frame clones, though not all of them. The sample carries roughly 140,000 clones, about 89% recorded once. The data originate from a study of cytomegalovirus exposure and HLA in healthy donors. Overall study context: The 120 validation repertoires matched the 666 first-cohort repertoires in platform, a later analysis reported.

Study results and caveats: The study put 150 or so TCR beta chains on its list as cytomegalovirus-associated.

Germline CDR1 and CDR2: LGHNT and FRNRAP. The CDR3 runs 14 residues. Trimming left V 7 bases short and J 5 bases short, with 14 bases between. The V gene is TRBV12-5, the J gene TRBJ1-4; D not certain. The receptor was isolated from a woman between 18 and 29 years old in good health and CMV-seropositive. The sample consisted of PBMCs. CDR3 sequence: CASAVSGRNEKLFF. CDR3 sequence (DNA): TGTGCTAGTGCGGTATCGGGGAGAAATGAAAAACTGTTTTTT. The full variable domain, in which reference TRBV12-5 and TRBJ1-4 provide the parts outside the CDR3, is DARVTQTPRHKVTEMGQEVTMRCQPILGHNTVFWYRQTMMQGLELLAYFRNRAPLDDSGMPKDRFSAEMPDATLATLKIQPSEPRDSAVYFCASAVSGRNEKLFFGSGTQLSVL.